Following are 30 T cell receptor beta chains from one sample sequenced in a study of monozygotic twins with inflammatory bowel disease. TCRdb reprocessed the 5' RACE reads and keeps a single row for each CDR3 protein, giving no DNA. Its listing shows some 170,000 distinct CDR3 sequences. Specimen: blood. Receptors originate from a human donor with ulcerative colitis or Crohn's disease, or a healthy co-twin of an affected twin (not recorded which).

The CDR3 protein is CASSSGTNGYTF. The V gene is TRBV12-3 or TRBV12-4, the J gene TRBJ1-2; TCRdb proposes TRBD1, but this gene call is untestable without DNA. This CDR3 region has 12 residues.

The genes are TRBV7-2 and TRBJ1-4; without DNA, the TCRdb call of TRBD1 cannot be checked. The germline V gene has CDR1 SGHTA and CDR2 FQGNSA. The CDR3 covers 17 residues. CDR3 sequence reads: CASSLALRGGLGEKLFF.

The rearrangement uses TRBV7-9 and TRBJ1-1; without DNA, the TCRdb call of TRBD1 cannot be checked. Germline CDR1 and CDR2: SEHNR and FQNEAQ (reference sequence). This CDR3 has 16 residues. CDR3 in amino acids: CASSPQWVGRDTEAFF.

The genes are TRBV7-2 and TRBJ1-6; the TCRdb D gene call, TRBD1, has no DNA to confirm it. Germline CDR1 reads SGHTA; CDR2 reads FQGNSA. The CDR3 extends over 14 amino acids. This CDR3 is CASRLPGMDSPLHF.

The chain carries TRBV30 and TRBJ1-2; without DNA, the TCRdb call of TRBD1 cannot be checked. Germline V CDR1 and CDR2: GTSNPN, SVGIG (reference sequence). The CDR3 contains 16 residues. The CDR3 loop is CAWSDRTGIVSYGYTF.

V usage is TRBV20-1 and J usage is TRBJ2-1; lacking DNA, the TRBD2 call made by TCRdb goes unchecked. Germline values: CDR1 DFQATT, CDR2 SNEGSKA (reference sequence). This CDR3 is built from 14 residues. This CDR3 reads CSARTSGVLDEQFF.

The J gene is TRBJ2-7, the V gene TRBV20-1; TCRdb selects TRBD1, and the lack of DNA leaves this call unchecked. CDR3 length: 18 residues. Germline CDR1 DFQATT, CDR2 SNEGSKA (reference sequence). The CDR3 loop is CSARDPAPPGEFFYEQYF.

The chain has TRBV3-1 and TRBJ1-1; without DNA, the TCRdb call of TRBD1 cannot be checked. There are 15 residues in the CDR3. Germline V gene lookup returns CDR1 LGHDT and CDR2 YNNKEL (reference sequence). The CDR3 loop reads CASSQASRGKDEAFF.

The chain joins TRBV5-6 to TRBJ2-2; TCRdb picks TRBD2, but there is no DNA to check that call. CDR1 and CDR2 from the germline V gene are SGHDT and YYEEEE. The CDR3 contains 17 residues. The chain's CDR3 is CASSGVMREANTGELFF.

This chain uses TRBV27 with TRBJ2-7. This CDR3 is 12 amino acids long. Germline CDR1 and CDR2: MNHEY and SMNVEV (reference sequence). The CDR3 loop reads CASSFPNGEQYF.

The rearrangement uses TRBV30 and TRBJ2-7; checking the TCRdb D call of TRBD2 is not possible without DNA. Germline loops: CDR1 GTSNPN, CDR2 SVGIG (reference sequence). The CDR3 covers 18 residues. This CDR3 is CAWSVQGGGIGFWIEQYF. Drawing the rest from reference TRBV30 and TRBJ2-7, the complete variable domain is SQTIHQWPATLVQPVGSPLSLECTVEGTSNPNLYWYRQAAGRGLQLLFYSVGIGQISSEVPQNLSASRPQDRQFILSSKKLLLSDSGFYLCAWSVQGGGIGFWIEQYFGPGTRLTVT.

This CDR3 reads CASSLGRGTNEQYF. The rearrangement links TRBV7-6 to TRBJ2-7. From germline, CDR1 is SGHVS and CDR2 FNYEAQ. The CDR3 has 14 residues.

The gene calls are TRBV6-2 or TRBV6-3 and TRBJ2-3; TCRdb proposes TRBD2, but this gene call is untestable without DNA. There are 20 residues in the CDR3. The germline V gene encodes CDR1 MNHEY and CDR2 SVGEGT. Here the CDR3 reads CASSYVIGLAGATALDTQYF.

The CDR3 sequence is CASSSHEHGETQYF. V is TRBV7-9 and J is TRBJ2-5. The germline gives CDR1 SEHNR, CDR2 FQNEAQ (reference sequence). The CDR3 has 14 amino acids.

V usage is TRBV7-2 and J usage is TRBJ2-1; TCRdb selects TRBD2, and the lack of DNA leaves this call unchecked. The CDR3 covers 14 residues. CDR1 SGHTA and CDR2 FQGNSA come from the germline V gene. Here the CDR3 reads CASSLGLAGGPGVF.

The chain uses TRBV5-1 and TRBJ2-3; TCRdb names TRBD2, which stays unverified in the absence of DNA. The CDR3 is 16 amino acids. Germline V CDR1 and CDR2: SGHRS, YFSETQ. CDR3 in amino acids: CASSLNVAGLVDTQYF.

The chain joins TRBV6-5 to TRBJ1-4. The CDR3 runs to 14 residues. The germline V gene has CDR1 MNHEY and CDR2 SVGAGI. The CDR3 region is CASSYSTSNEKLFF.

This chain joins TRBV6-5 and TRBJ2-7. The CDR3 consists of 14 residues. From germline, CDR1 is MNHEY and CDR2 SVGAGI. CDR3 sequence: CASSYGKGPYEQYF.

The rearrangement links TRBV27 to TRBJ2-1; TCRdb's D call of TRBD1 is untestable without DNA. Germline lookup yields CDR1 MNHEY and CDR2 SMNVEV (reference sequence). This CDR3 is built from 13 residues. The CDR3 protein is CASTGGYYNEQFF.

The chain joins TRBV20-1 to TRBJ2-7; TCRdb lists TRBD2, though no DNA is available to test this call. The CDR3 loop spans 15 amino acids. The germline V gene encodes CDR1 DFQATT and CDR2 SNEGSKA (reference sequence). The CDR3 region is CSAREASGGHYEQYF.

V gene TRBV5-1 combines with J gene TRBJ2-7. Germline V gene data show CDR1 as SGHRS and CDR2 as YFSETQ. The CDR3 extends over 14 amino acids. The CDR3 here is CASSLPGIEYEQYF.

This chain joins TRBV29-1 and TRBJ1-2; lacking DNA, the TRBD1 call made by TCRdb goes unchecked. CDR3 length: 14 residues. CDR1 and CDR2 (germline): SQVTM, ANQGSEA. The CDR3: CSVVGAGTRDGYTF.

V and J are TRBV6-5 and TRBJ1-1. Looked up from germline, CDR1 is MNHEY and CDR2 is SVGAGI. The CDR3 extends over 13 amino acids. CDR3 in amino acids: CASSYRVDTEAFF.

The chain links TRBV29-1 to TRBJ2-4; the TRBD2 assignment by TCRdb is unverifiable without DNA. CDR1 and CDR2 from the germline V gene are SQVTM and ANQGSEA. This CDR3 is 12 amino acids long. CDR3: CSVAPERGIQYF.

The V gene is TRBV20-1, the J gene TRBJ1-5. CDR3 size: 17 residues. Germline CDR1 reads DFQATT; CDR2 reads SNEGSKA (reference sequence). The CDR3 loop reads CSARDLGKVVENQPQHF.

This chain links TRBV30 with TRBJ1-2. The CDR3 totals 13 residues. Looked up from germline, CDR1 is GTSNPN and CDR2 is SVGIG (reference sequence). The CDR3 here is CAWSVRRYYGYTF.

The CDR3 region is CSASTTNYGYTF. The chain joins TRBV20-1 to TRBJ1-2. This CDR3 has 12 amino acids. Germline CDR1 and CDR2: DFQATT and SNEGSKA (reference sequence).

This rearrangement joins TRBV5-6 to TRBJ1-1; the TCRdb D gene call, TRBD1, has no DNA to confirm it. The CDR3 consists of 13 residues. CDR1 is SGHDT, CDR2 YYEEEE, per germline. The CDR3 protein is CASSFGWGTEAFF. The whole variable domain, filled in from reference TRBV5-6 and TRBJ1-1, reads DAGVTQSPTHLIKTRGQQVTLRCSPKSGHDTVSWYQQALGQGPQFIFQYYEEEERQRGNFPDRFSGHQFPNYSSELNVNALLLGDSALYLCASSFGWGTEAFFGQGTRLTVV.

The J gene is TRBJ2-1, the V gene TRBV5-1; TCRdb returns TRBD1, unconfirmable since there is no DNA. Germline V gene sequence: CDR1 SGHRS, CDR2 YFSETQ. The length of the CDR3 is 16 residues. CDR3: CASSFGGGAPYNEQFF.

The rearrangement uses TRBV7-3 and TRBJ2-7; as DNA is missing, the TRBD1 call by TCRdb cannot be tested. The CDR3 has 18 amino acids. The germline V gene encodes CDR1 SGHTA and CDR2 FQGTGA. CDR3 amino acids: CASSLKRLRWRELYEQYF.